This T cell receptor (beta chain) stems from a study of T-cell memory formation after mild COVID-19. Overall study context: Largely, TCR clusters stayed within a single donor.

TCRdb re-analysed the 5' RACE reads in MiXCR, keeping a single row per CDR3 protein. The sample gives more than 400,000 distinct CDR3 sequences, over 15% of which show up once; approximately 13% is in the top ten. CDR3 length: 14 amino acids. J gave up 2 bases and V 4 bases, and 5 bases lay outside the gene matches. Germline CDR1 and CDR2: MGHRA and YSYEKL. Points from the study as a whole: Confirmation was lacking for SARS-CoV-2 specificity of second-wave clones that peaked on day 37. Later expanders leaned CD4+, whereas day 15 to 85 contracting clones were balanced CD4/CD8.

This clonotype appeared a few times. Its antigen is unidentified. Sequencing used PBMCs or a T cell subset sorted from them (not recorded which). The chain combines TRBV4-1 with TRBJ2-7; 7 bases fit TRBD2. This clonotype was sampled from an adult woman who had mild COVID-19 (a few samples of this study predate the infection). Cell type and time point are not known. The CDR3 reads CASSPRLAAYEQYF. The CDR3 DNA reads as TGCGCCAGCAGCCCCCGACTAGCCGCCTACGAGCAGTACTTC.